These 22 T cell receptor beta chains came from one sample sequenced in a study of CD8 T cells in ankylosing spondylitis. TCRdb ran MiXCR on the 5' RACE reads and lists one entry per CDR3 protein. Of approximately 240,000 distinct CDR3 sequences in the sample, more than 20% were seen once. The sequenced sample was blood, either unsorted or a sorted T cell fraction (not recorded which). These receptor sequences come from a male donor with ankylosing spondylitis or in good health (not recorded which).

This sequence joins TRBV6-4 and TRBJ2-1, with 7 nucleotides matching TRBD2. The CDR3 runs 15 residues. Germline V gene sequence: CDR1 MRHNA, CDR2 SNTAGT. V was pared by 0 bases and J by 3 bases, with 2 bases of the junction left unmatched. CDR3 residues: CASSDSSGDYNEQFF. The CDR3, as DNA: TGTGCCAGCAGTGACTCAAGCGGGGACTACAATGAGCAGTTCTTC.

This clonotype appeared many times. The J gene is TRBJ1-1, the V gene TRBV12-3 or TRBV12-4; weak D call: TRBD1 (5 bases). Trimming removed 7 bases from V and 1 base from J, with 13 bases in between. This CDR3 has 14 residues. CDR3 nucleotide sequence: TGTGCCAGCACCCTGGCGGGGGAGAACACTGAAGCTTTCTTT. Protein product: CASTLAGENTEAFF.

This clonotype was seen many times. The conserved phenylalanine or tryptophan normally closing the CDR3 is absent here, so this likely arose from a read error. It is unclear where the CDR3 begins or ends on the DNA, so no DNA is shown, and the CDR3 is as TCRdb lists it. The rearrangement uses TRBV29-1 and TRBJ2-3; the listed D gene, TRBD1, was not tested against the DNA. Germline CDR1 is SQVTM and CDR2 is ANQGSEA. The CDR3 spans 12 residues, counting both ends. The CDR3 region is CSVVVPGGSLTC.

This clonotype was counted only a few times. Its ends do not fully match the called genes, so a read error is possible. The gene calls are TRBV10-3 and TRBJ2-7; possible D gene TRBD2, 5 bases. Germline V lookup: CDR1 ENHRY, CDR2 SYGVKD. The CDR3 has 13 residues. The CDR3 sequence is CAINEGFSYEQYF. CDR3 nucleotide sequence: TGTGCCATCAATGAGGGTTTCTCCTACGAGCAGTACTTC.

The sample holds a few counts of this clonotype. J is TRBJ2-7 and V is TRBV6-5, with D unresolved. The CDR3 covers 14 residues. V was pared by 4 bases and J by 7 bases, with 17 bases between. In germline, CDR1 is MNHEY, CDR2 SVGAGI. The CDR3 region is CASSLEGPRSEQYF. The CDR3, as DNA: TGTGCCAGCAGTTTGGAAGGGCCTCGGTCAGAGCAGTACTTC.

This clonotype came up many times. The rearrangement joins TRBV20-1 to TRBJ2-7, with D maybe TRBD1 (6 bases). Germline CDR1 and CDR2: DFQATT and SNEGSKA (reference sequence). Between the trimmed V and J ends, which lost 8 bases and 7 bases, there was a span of 18 bases. This CDR3 is 12 amino acids long. Here the CDR3 reads CSTPDRLREQYF. Here the CDR3 DNA reads TGCAGTACCCCAGACAGGTTGAGGGAGCAGTACTTC.

This clonotype was seen more than once but under ten times. This rearrangement joins TRBV5-1 to TRBJ2-5; 11 nucleotides agree with TRBD2. Germline V CDR1 and CDR2: SGHRS, YFSETQ. The length of the CDR3 is 14 residues. Trimming at V came to 3 bases and at J to 5 bases, leaving 3 bases not matched to a gene. This CDR3 reads CASSSGLAEETQYF. The CDR3 region has the DNA TGCGCCAGCAGCTCGGGACTAGCGGAGGAGACCCAGTACTTC. The full variable domain, completed using reference TRBV5-1 and TRBJ2-5, is KAGVTQTPRYLIKTRGQQVTLSCSPISGHRSVSWYQQTPGQGLQFLFEYFSETQRNKGNFPGRFSGRQFSNSRSEMNVSTLELGDSALYLCASSSGLAEETQYFGPGTRLLVL.

This clonotype was seen many times. The V gene is TRBV12-3 or TRBV12-4, the J gene TRBJ1-1; TRBD1 agrees at 9 bases. CDR3 size: 17 residues. The ends lost 5 bases at V and 1 base at J; junction bases unmatched: 11. The CDR3 is CASSPQQGARPNTEAFF. CDR3 in DNA: TGTGCCAGCAGTCCCCAACAGGGGGCTCGCCCGAACACTGAAGCTTTCTTT.

This clonotype has just a few counts. This sequence joins TRBV12-3 or TRBV12-4 and TRBJ2-1; the D call may be TRBD1 or TRBD2 (5 bases each). Between the trimmed V and J ends, which lost 7 bases and 8 bases, there was a span of 15 bases. CDR3 size: 13 residues. The CDR3 protein is CASNLRGRDEQFF. CDR3 bases: TGTGCCAGCAACTTGAGGGGTAGGGATGAGCAGTTCTTC.

The rearrangement links TRBV20-1 to TRBJ1-5; tentatively, D is TRBD1 (5 bases). V dropped 0 bases and J dropped 8 bases, with 14 bases sitting between them. Germline loops: CDR1 DFQATT, CDR2 SNEGSKA (reference sequence). The CDR3 length is 14 residues. This CDR3 is CSARDTRGTKPQHF. In DNA, the CDR3 is TGCAGTGCTAGAGACACCCGGGGCACGAAGCCCCAGCATTTT.

The chain links TRBV6-1 to TRBJ1-3; no clear D. This CDR3 comprises 15 residues. Trimming shortened V by 8 bases and J by 4 bases, and 18 bases separated the two germline ends. Germline CDR1 is MNHNS and CDR2 is SASEGT. CDR3 bases: TGTGCCAGCTTCAAAATTCGGACGGCCGGAAACACCATATATTTT. Amino acids: CASFKIRTAGNTIYF.

This chain connects TRBV18 to TRBJ2-7; weak D call: TRBD1 (6 bases). CDR3 length: 15 residues. Trimming removed 0 bases from V and 4 bases from J, with 13 bases in between. CDR1 KGHSH and CDR2 LQKENI come from the germline V gene. CDR3 bases: TGTGCCAGCTCACCACCGTTTCCCAGGGGATACGAGCAGTACTTC. Amino acid sequence: CASSPPFPRGYEQYF.

The chain couples TRBV2 to TRBJ2-3; D is uncertain. The ends were cut back, 6 bases at V and 5 bases at J, with 12 bases in the middle. The CDR3 totals 13 residues. Germline V CDR1 and CDR2: SNHLY, FYNNEI. Written as DNA, the CDR3 is TGTGCCAGCAGACTCGTGGTCAGAGATACGCAGTATTTT. It yields the protein CASRLVVRDTQYF. The whole variable domain, filled in from reference TRBV2 and TRBJ2-3, reads EPEVTQTPSHQVTQMGQEVILRCVPISNHLYFYWYRQILGQKVEFLVSFYNNEISEKSEIFDDQFSVERPDGSNFTLKIRSTKLEDSAMYFCASRLVVRDTQYFGPGTRLTVL.

The V gene is TRBV27, the J gene TRBJ2-6; D perhaps matches TRBD2 (5 bases). The CDR3 has 18 amino acids. Germline V gene data show CDR1 as MNHEY and CDR2 as SMNVEV (reference sequence). V dropped 5 bases and J dropped 2 bases, with 19 bases sitting between them. CDR3: CASSRESLSGAGANVLTF. CDR3 nucleotides: TGTGCCAGCAGTCGCGAGTCACTGAGCGGTGCTGGGGCCAACGTCCTGACTTTC.

This chain connects TRBV20-1 to TRBJ2-1, with TRBD1 as a possible D gene (5 bases). Trimming pared 5 bases from V and 2 bases from J, leaving 16 bases between. CDR3 size: 15 residues. Germline CDR1 DFQATT, CDR2 SNEGSKA (reference sequence). The CDR3 reads CSAVNRIATYNEQFF. CDR3 DNA: TGCAGTGCTGTTAACAGGATCGCGACCTACAATGAGCAGTTCTTC.

The J gene is TRBJ1-5, the V gene TRBV6-1; 8 bases are a match to TRBD1. This CDR3 contains 14 residues. The ends lost 8 bases at V and 4 bases at J; junction bases unmatched: 7. CDR1 is MNHNS, CDR2 SASEGT, per germline. DNA for the CDR3: TGTGCCAGCGGCCTGACAGGGGCTAATCAGCCCCAGCATTTT. Translated, it gives CASGLTGANQPQHF.

This clonotype appeared many times. The chain uses TRBV6-5 and TRBJ2-7, with 9 bases identical to TRBD1. V lost 7 bases and J lost 6; bases outside the gene matches: 13. The CDR3 has 15 residues. CDR1 MNHEY and CDR2 SVGAGI come from the germline V gene. The CDR3 sequence is CASISTGGSPFEQYF. As DNA, the CDR3 is TGTGCCAGCATTTCTACAGGGGGCAGTCCTTTCGAGCAGTACTTC.

This clonotype occurred once. The chain recombines TRBV12-3 or TRBV12-4 with TRBJ2-5; 8 bases match TRBD2. V shed 5 bases, J shed 1 base, and the junction held 6 bases outside the gene matches. There are 15 residues in the CDR3. CDR3 in amino acids: CASSREGYGQETQYF. CDR3 nucleotides: TGTGCCAGCAGTCGGGAGGGGTATGGCCAAGAGACCCAGTACTTC.

Comment on this clonotype: One end of the junction fails to match germline, which may point to a read error. The chain joins TRBV7-9 to TRBJ2-1; D possibly corresponds to TRBD2 (6 bases). This CDR3 comprises 16 residues. CDR1 is SEHNR and CDR2 is FQNEAQ in the germline V gene (reference sequence). CDR3 bases: TGTGCCAGCAGGTTAGGTTTTCAGGGACTTTACAATGAGCAGTTCTTC. It codes for CASRLGFQGLYNEQFF.

This clonotype was counted ten times or more. Here the CDR3 reads CSASQGSSYNEQFF. The CDR3 DNA is TGCAGTGCTAGCCAGGGGAGCTCCTACAATGAGCAGTTCTTC. The chain combines TRBV20-1 with TRBJ2-1, with D maybe TRBD1 (6 bases). The CDR3 is made up of 14 amino acids. V was cut by 3 bases and J by 0 bases, with 9 bases left in between. Looked up from germline, CDR1 is DFQATT and CDR2 is SNEGSKA (reference sequence).

In this sample, this clonotype turned up a few times. The genes are TRBV12-5 and TRBJ2-7; tentatively, D is TRBD1 (5 bases). V gave up 6 bases and J gave up 0 bases, with 12 bases separating them. The CDR3 loop spans 14 amino acids. From germline, CDR1 is LGHNT and CDR2 FRNRAP. In DNA, the CDR3 is TGTGCTAGTGGCGACCCGACAGACTCCTACGAGCAGTACTTC. The encoded protein is CASGDPTDSYEQYF.

This clonotype was seen more than once but under ten times. The gene calls are TRBV20-1 and TRBJ2-7; tentative D call: TRBD2 (6 bases). There are 12 residues in the CDR3. Germline V gives CDR1 DFQATT, CDR2 SNEGSKA (reference sequence). Written as DNA, the CDR3 is TGCCTTACTGGAGGGGTAGGGAACGAGCAGTACTTC. As protein: CLTGGVGNEQYF.